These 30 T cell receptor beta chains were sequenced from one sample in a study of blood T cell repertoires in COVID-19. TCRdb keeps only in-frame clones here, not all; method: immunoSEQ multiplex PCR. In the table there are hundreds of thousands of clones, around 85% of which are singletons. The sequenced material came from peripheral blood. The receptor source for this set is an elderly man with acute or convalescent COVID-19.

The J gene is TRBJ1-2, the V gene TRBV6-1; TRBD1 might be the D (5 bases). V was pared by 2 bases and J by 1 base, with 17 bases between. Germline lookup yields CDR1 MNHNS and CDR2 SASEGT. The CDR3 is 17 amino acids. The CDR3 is CASSEWAGPTRNYGYTF. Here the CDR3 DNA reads TGTGCCAGCAGTGAATGGGCAGGGCCAACTCGTAACTATGGCTACACCTTC.

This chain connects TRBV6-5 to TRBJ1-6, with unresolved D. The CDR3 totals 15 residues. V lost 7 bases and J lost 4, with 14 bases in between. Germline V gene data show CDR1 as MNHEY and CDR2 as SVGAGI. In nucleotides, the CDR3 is TGTGCCAGCACCCATCTACCTTCGTATAATTCACCCCTCCACTTT. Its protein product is CASTHLPSYNSPLHF.

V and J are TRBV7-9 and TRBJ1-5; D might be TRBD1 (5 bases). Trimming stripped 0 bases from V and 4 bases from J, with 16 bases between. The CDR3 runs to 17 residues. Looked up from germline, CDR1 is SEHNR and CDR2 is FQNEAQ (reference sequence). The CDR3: CASSLASGGEGNQPQHF. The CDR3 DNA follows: TGTGCCAGCAGCTTAGCGTCGGGGGGAGAGGGGAATCAGCCCCAGCATTTT.

The CDR3 DNA is TGTGCCAGCAGCCCTTGGGGAGGGAACACTGAAGCTTTCTTT. This encodes CASSPWGGNTEAFF. The chain recombines TRBV3-1 (or the pseudogene TRBV3-2) with TRBJ1-1; no firm D call. Germline lookup yields CDR1 LGHDT and CDR2 YNNKEL (reference sequence). This CDR3 is built from 14 residues. Trimming pared 4 bases from V and 1 base from J, leaving 10 bases between.

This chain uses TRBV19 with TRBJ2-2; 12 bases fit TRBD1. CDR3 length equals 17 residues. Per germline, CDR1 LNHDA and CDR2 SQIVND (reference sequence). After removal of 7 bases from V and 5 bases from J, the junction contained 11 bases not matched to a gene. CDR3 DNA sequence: TGTGCCAGTACCCATTCGGGACAGGGGGCACGGACCGGGGAGCTGTTTTTT. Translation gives CASTHSGQGARTGELFF.

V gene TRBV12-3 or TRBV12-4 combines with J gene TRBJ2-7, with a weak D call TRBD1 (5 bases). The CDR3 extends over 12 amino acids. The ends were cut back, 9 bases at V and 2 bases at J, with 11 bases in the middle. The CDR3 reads CASTQGPYEQYF. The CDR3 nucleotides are TGTGCCAGTACTCAGGGCCCCTACGAGCAGTACTTC.

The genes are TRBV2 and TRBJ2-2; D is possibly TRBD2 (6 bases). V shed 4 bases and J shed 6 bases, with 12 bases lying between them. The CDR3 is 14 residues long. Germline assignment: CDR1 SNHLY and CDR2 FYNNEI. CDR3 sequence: CASSAVPGAGELFF. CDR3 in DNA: TGTGCCAGCAGTGCGGTTCCGGGGGCCGGGGAGCTGTTTTTT.

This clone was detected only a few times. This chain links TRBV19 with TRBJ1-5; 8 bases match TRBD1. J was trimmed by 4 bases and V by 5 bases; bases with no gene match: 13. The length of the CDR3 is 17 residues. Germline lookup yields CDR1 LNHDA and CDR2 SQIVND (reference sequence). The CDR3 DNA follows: TGTGCCAGTAGTGCCAAACAGGGGGTGGTTGGGAATCAGCCCCAGCATTTT. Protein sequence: CASSAKQGVVGNQPQHF.

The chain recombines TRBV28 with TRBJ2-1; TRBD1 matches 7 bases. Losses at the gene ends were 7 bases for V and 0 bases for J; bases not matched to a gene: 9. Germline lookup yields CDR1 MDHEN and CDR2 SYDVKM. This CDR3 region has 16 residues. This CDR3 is CASTLETGSSYNEQFF. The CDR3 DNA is TGTGCCAGCACCCTGGAGACAGGGAGCTCCTACAATGAGCAGTTCTTC. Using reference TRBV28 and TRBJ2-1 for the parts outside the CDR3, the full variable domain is DVKVTQSSRYLVKRTGEKVFLECVQDMDHENMFWYRQDPGLGLRLIYFSYDVKMKEKGDIPEGYSVSREKKERFSLILESASTNQTSMYLCASTLETGSSYNEQFFGPGTRLTVL.

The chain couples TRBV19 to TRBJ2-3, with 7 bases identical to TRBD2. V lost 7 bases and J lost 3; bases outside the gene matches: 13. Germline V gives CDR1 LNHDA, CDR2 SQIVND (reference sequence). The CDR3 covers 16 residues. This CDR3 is CASTRRRAGPTDTQYF. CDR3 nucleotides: TGTGCCAGTACTAGGAGACGAGCGGGGCCAACAGATACGCAGTATTTT.

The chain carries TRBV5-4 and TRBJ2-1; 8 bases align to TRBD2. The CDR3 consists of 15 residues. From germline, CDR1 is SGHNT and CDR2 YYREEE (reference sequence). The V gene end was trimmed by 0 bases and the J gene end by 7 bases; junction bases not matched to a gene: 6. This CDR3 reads CASSLAPRGENEQFF. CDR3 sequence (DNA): TGTGCCAGCAGCTTGGCCCCGCGGGGGGAGAATGAGCAGTTCTTC.

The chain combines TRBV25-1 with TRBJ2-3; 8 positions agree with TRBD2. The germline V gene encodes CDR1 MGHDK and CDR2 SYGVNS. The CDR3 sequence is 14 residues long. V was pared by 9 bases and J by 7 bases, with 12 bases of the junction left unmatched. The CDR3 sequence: CASSQGSGANTQYF. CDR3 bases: TGTGCCAGTTCGCAGGGTAGCGGGGCTAATACGCAGTATTTT.

As DNA, the CDR3 is TGTGCCAGCAGCTTCGGAGAGACCCAGTACTTC. Translating gives CASSFGETQYF. The chain combines TRBV11-2 with TRBJ2-5; no clear D gene. V lost 3 bases and J 4 bases, leaving 3 bases between the germline ends. The CDR3 is made up of 11 amino acids. Germline values: CDR1 SGHAT, CDR2 FQNNGV. The entire variable domain, with the rest obtained from reference TRBV11-2 and TRBJ2-5, is as follows: EAGVAQSPRYKIIEKRQSVAFWCNPISGHATLYWYQQILGQGPKLLIQFQNNGVVDDSQLPKDRFSAERLKGVDSTLKIQPAKLEDSAVYLCASSFGETQYFGPGTRLLVL.

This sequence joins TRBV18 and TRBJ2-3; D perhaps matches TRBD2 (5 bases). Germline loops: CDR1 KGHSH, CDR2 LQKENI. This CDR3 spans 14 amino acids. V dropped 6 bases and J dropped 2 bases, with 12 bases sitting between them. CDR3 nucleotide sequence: TGTGCCAGCTCCCCCATCGGGGTCACAGATACGCAGTATTTT. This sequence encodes CASSPIGVTDTQYF.

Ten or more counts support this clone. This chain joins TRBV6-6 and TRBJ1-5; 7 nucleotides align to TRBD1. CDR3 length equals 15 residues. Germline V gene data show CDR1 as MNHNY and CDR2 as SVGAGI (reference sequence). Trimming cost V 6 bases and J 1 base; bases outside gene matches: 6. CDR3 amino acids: CASSTTGWSNQPQHF. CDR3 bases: TGTGCCAGCAGCACGACAGGGTGGAGCAATCAGCCCCAGCATTTT.

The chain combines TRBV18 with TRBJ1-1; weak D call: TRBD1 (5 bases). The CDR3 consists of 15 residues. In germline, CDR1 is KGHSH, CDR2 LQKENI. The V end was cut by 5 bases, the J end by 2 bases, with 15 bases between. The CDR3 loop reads CASSGGLVGNTEAFF. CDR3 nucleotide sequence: TGTGCCAGCTCAGGGGGGTTGGTGGGTAACACTGAAGCTTTCTTT.

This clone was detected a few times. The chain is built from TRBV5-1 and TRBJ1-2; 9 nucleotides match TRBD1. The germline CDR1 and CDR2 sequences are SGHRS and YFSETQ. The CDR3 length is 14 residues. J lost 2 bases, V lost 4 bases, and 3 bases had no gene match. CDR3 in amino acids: CASSTGGSNYGYTF. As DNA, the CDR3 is TGCGCCAGCAGCACAGGGGGCTCCAACTATGGCTACACCTTC.

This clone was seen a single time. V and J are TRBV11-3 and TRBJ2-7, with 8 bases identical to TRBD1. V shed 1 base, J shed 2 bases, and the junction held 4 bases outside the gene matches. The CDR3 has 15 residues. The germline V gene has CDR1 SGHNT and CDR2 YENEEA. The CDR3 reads CASSLGTGPTYEQYF. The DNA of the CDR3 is TGTGCCAGCAGCTTAGGGACAGGGCCTACCTACGAGCAGTACTTC. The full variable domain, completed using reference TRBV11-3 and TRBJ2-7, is EAGVVQSPRYKIIEKKQPVAFWCNPISGHNTLYWYLQNLGQGPELLIRYENEEAVDDSQLPKDRFSAERLKGVDSTLKIQPAELGDSAVYLCASSLGTGPTYEQYFGPGTRLTVT.

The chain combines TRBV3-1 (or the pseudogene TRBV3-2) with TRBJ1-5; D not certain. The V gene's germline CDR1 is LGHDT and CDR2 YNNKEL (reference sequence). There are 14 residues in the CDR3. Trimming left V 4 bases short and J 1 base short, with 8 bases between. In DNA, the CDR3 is TGTGCCAGCAGCCTCGGGTGGAGCAATCAGCCCCAGCATTTT. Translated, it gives CASSLGWSNQPQHF.

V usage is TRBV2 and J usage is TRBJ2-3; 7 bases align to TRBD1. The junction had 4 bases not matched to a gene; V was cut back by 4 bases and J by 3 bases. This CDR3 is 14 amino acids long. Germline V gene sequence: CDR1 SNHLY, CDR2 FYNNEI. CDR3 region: CASSVHRGTDTQYF. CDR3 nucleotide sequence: TGTGCCAGCAGTGTACACAGGGGAACAGATACGCAGTATTTT.

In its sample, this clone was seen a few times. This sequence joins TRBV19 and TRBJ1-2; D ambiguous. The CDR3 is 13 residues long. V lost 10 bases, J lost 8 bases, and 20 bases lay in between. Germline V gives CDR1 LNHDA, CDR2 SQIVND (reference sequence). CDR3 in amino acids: CATSTGNFLGYTF. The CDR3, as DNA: TGTGCCACCTCCACGGGGAATTTTCTAGGCTACACCTTC. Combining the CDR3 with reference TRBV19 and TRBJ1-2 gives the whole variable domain DGGITQSPKYLFRKEGQNVTLSCEQNLNHDAMYWYRQDPGQGLRLIYYSQIVNDFQKGDIAEGYSVSREKKESFPLTVTSAQKNPTAFYLCATSTGNFLGYTFGSGTRLTVV.

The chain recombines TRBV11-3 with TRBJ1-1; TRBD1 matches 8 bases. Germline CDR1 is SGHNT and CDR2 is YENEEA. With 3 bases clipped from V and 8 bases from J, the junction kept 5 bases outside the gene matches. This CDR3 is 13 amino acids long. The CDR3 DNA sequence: TGTGCCAGCAGCTTGGATCAGGGGGCAGAAGCTTTCTTT. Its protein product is CASSLDQGAEAFF. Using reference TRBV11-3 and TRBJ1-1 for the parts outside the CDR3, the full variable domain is EAGVVQSPRYKIIEKKQPVAFWCNPISGHNTLYWYLQNLGQGPELLIRYENEEAVDDSQLPKDRFSAERLKGVDSTLKIQPAELGDSAVYLCASSLDQGAEAFFGQGTRLTVV.

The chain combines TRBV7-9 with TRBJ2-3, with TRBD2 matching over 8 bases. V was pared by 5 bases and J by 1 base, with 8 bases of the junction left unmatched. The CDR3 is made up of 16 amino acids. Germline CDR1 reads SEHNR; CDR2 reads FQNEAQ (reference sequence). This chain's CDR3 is CASSPLSGGGTDTQYF. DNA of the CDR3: TGTGCCAGCAGCCCCCTATCGGGGGGGGGCACAGATACGCAGTATTTT.

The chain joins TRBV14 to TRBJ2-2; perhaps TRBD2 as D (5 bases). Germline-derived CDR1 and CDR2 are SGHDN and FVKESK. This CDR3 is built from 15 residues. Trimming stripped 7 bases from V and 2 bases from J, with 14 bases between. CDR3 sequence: CASKSRGINTGELFF. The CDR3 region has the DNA TGTGCCAGCAAAAGCAGAGGGATTAACACCGGGGAGCTGTTTTTT.

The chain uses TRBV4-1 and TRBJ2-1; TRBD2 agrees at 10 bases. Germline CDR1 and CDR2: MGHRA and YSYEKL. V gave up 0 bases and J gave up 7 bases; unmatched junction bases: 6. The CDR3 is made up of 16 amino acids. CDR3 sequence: CASSQDPAGGPNEQFF. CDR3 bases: TGCGCCAGCAGCCAAGATCCAGCGGGAGGGCCAAATGAGCAGTTCTTC.

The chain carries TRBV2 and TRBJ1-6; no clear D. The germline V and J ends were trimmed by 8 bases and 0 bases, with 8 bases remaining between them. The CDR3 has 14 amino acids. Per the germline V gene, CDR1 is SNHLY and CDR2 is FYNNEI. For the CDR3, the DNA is TGTGCCAGCCAACAGAGCTCCTATAATTCACCCCTCCACTTT. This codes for CASQQSSYNSPLHF.

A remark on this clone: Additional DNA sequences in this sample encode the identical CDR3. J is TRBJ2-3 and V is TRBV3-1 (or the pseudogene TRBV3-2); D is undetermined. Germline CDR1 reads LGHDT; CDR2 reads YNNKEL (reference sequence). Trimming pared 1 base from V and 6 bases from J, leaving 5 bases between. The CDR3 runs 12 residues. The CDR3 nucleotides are TGTGCCAGCAGCCAAGTCAGGGATACGCAGTATTTT. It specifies CASSQVRDTQYF.

The CDR3 DNA is TGTGCCAGCAGCCCCGGGTTGACTAGCGGTAAAGAGACCCAGTACTTC. Protein product: CASSPGLTSGKETQYF. The genes are TRBV7-9 and TRBJ2-5, with 9 bases fitting TRBD2. The ends lost 5 bases at V and 3 bases at J; junction bases unmatched: 10. Germline V gives CDR1 SEHNR, CDR2 FQNEAQ (reference sequence). The CDR3 contains 16 residues.

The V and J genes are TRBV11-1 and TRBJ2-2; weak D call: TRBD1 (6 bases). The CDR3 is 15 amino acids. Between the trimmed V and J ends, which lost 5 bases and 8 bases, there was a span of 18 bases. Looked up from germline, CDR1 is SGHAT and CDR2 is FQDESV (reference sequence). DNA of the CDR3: TGTGCCAGCAGCCTAAGACCAGGGGCCTCTGGGGAGCTGTTTTTT. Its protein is CASSLRPGASGELFF.

The CDR3 DNA reads as TGTGCCAGCAGCTTGTTTTGGACTAGCGGGGAAAGAGATACGCAGTATTTT. Protein sequence: CASSLFWTSGERDTQYF. The gene calls are TRBV5-6 and TRBJ2-3; 12 nucleotides match TRBD2. The CDR3 totals 17 residues. After removal of 1 base from V and 5 bases from J, the junction contained 8 bases not matched to a gene. Germline assignment: CDR1 SGHDT and CDR2 YYEEEE.